One and the same sample provided the 12 T cell receptor beta chains below, sequenced in a study of PD-L1 blockade in urothelial cancer. Described time point: pretreatment peripheral blood. Profiled with immunoSEQ multiplex PCR; TCRdb holds only in-frame clones, not every one. In the table there are 54,000 or so clones, about four fifths of which are singletons. The sample here was PBMCs, taken around atezolizumab (anti-PD-L1) treatment. These receptors were collected from a man between 50 and 59 years old with urothelial cancer.

This rearrangement joins TRBV10-3 to TRBJ1-4; TRBD1 aligns across 7 bases. J was trimmed by 5 bases and V by 0 bases; bases with no gene match: 3. The CDR3 covers 15 residues. Germline-derived CDR1 and CDR2 are ENHRY and SYGVKD. The CDR3 sequence is CAISESQQGNEKLFF. In DNA, the CDR3 is TGTGCCATCAGTGAGTCGCAACAGGGGAATGAAAAACTGTTTTTT.

This chain links TRBV4-1 with TRBJ2-1; 7 positions match TRBD2. This CDR3 spans 15 amino acids. Germline CDR1 reads MGHRA; CDR2 reads YSYEKL. J was trimmed by 8 bases and V by 0 bases; bases with no gene match: 7. The CDR3 here is CASSQEWREMDEQFF. CDR3 nucleotide sequence: TGCGCCAGCAGCCAAGAGTGGCGGGAGATGGATGAGCAGTTCTTC.

The V call is TRBV19, the J call TRBJ2-1, with 8 bases fitting TRBD1. J gave up 9 bases and V 3 bases, and 4 bases lay outside the gene matches. This CDR3 spans 13 amino acids. In germline, CDR1 is LNHDA, CDR2 SQIVND (reference sequence). CDR3 protein: CASSINRGIEQFF. In DNA, the CDR3 is TGTGCCAGTAGTATCAACAGGGGGATTGAGCAGTTCTTC.

The chain has TRBV9 and TRBJ2-1, with a possible D match to TRBD1 (6 bases). V lost 3 bases and J lost 1, with 17 bases in between. The germline V gene has CDR1 SGDLS and CDR2 YYNGEE. CDR3 size: 17 residues. CDR3 amino acids: CASSAYRQAESYNEQFF. CDR3 coding DNA: TGTGCCAGCAGCGCATATCGACAGGCTGAATCCTACAATGAGCAGTTCTTC. Using reference TRBV9 and TRBJ2-1 for the parts outside the CDR3, the full variable domain is DSGVTQTPKHLITATGQRVTLRCSPRSGDLSVYWYQQSLDQGLQFLIQYYNGEERAKGNILERFSAQQFPDLHSELNLSSLELGDSALYFCASSAYRQAESYNEQFFGPGTRLTVL.

The genes are TRBV5-8 and TRBJ2-7; 8 positions agree with TRBD1. The germline CDR1 and CDR2 sequences are SGHTS and YDEGEE. The CDR3 contains 15 residues. V was pared by 0 bases and J by 2 bases, with 4 bases of the junction left unmatched. The CDR3 DNA is TGTGCCAGCAGCTTGGTAGGGGGACAGGCCTACGAGCAGTACTTC. It translates to CASSLVGGQAYEQYF.

This clone was picked up a small number of times. V usage is TRBV9 and J usage is TRBJ2-7; 7 nucleotides agree with TRBD1. V lost 4 bases, J lost 5 bases, and 9 bases stayed unmatched. CDR1 and CDR2 from the germline V gene are SGDLS and YYNGEE. This CDR3 has 14 residues. CDR3 in amino acids: CASSTLLTGDEQYF. In DNA form, the CDR3 reads TGTGCCAGCAGCACACTTCTTACAGGGGACGAGCAGTACTTC.

The rearrangement joins TRBV27 to TRBJ2-7, with D possibly being TRBD1 (5 bases). Trimming left V 2 bases short and J 7 bases short, with 12 bases between. Looked up from germline, CDR1 is MNHEY and CDR2 is SMNVEV (reference sequence). This CDR3 region has 13 residues. As DNA, the CDR3 is TGTGCCAGCAGTTTAAGGGGCTCCTTGGAGCAGTACTTC. Protein product: CASSLRGSLEQYF.

The chain combines TRBV6-1 with TRBJ2-3; the match to TRBD1 covers 9 bases. CDR3 length equals 15 residues. The germline gives CDR1 MNHNS, CDR2 SASEGT. The V and J ends lost 5 bases and 1 base, in that order; junction bases with no gene match: 4. CDR3 in amino acids: CASSQRDRGTDTQYF. CDR3 coding DNA: TGTGCCAGCAGTCAGCGGGACAGGGGCACAGATACGCAGTATTTT.

The rearrangement joins TRBV7-2 to TRBJ2-3; D is uncertain. The CDR3 runs 11 residues. Per germline, CDR1 SGHTA and CDR2 FQGNSA. Trimming shortened V by 5 bases and J by 6 bases, and 6 bases separated the two germline ends. The CDR3 loop is CASSPQDTQYF. DNA of the CDR3: TGTGCCAGCAGCCCCCAGGATACGCAGTATTTT.

The J gene is TRBJ1-1, the V gene TRBV19, with TRBD1 matching 8 bases. Germline V gene data show CDR1 as LNHDA and CDR2 as SQIVND (reference sequence). The CDR3 is made up of 14 amino acids. V trimming: 1 base; J trimming: 5 bases; junction bases outside the gene matches: 3. CDR3 amino acids: CASSIVNRGTEAFF. The CDR3 nucleotides read TGTGCCAGTAGTATAGTCAACAGGGGGACTGAAGCTTTCTTT. Complete variable domain (other parts from reference TRBV19 and TRBJ1-1): DGGITQSPKYLFRKEGQNVTLSCEQNLNHDAMYWYRQDPGQGLRLIYYSQIVNDFQKGDIAEGYSVSREKKESFPLTVTSAQKNPTAFYLCASSIVNRGTEAFFGQGTRLTVV.

The genes are TRBV4-1 and TRBJ2-1; no clear D gene. CDR3 length: 12 amino acids. CDR1 is MGHRA, CDR2 YSYEKL, per germline. V lost 1 base to trimming and J lost 13 bases, with 11 bases between them. CDR3 in DNA: TGCGCCAGCAGCCAAGGCGGTGGAAGACAGTTCTTC. This encodes CASSQGGGRQFF.

This clone came up a few times. CDR3 coding DNA: TGTGCCTGGGGACTAGCGGGAGGATCAGATACGCAGTATTTT. Its translation is CAWGLAGGSDTQYF. V is TRBV30 and J is TRBJ2-3, with 14 bases aligning to TRBD2. CDR3 length equals 14 residues. CDR1 is GTSNPN, CDR2 SVGIG, per germline (reference sequence). The V and J ends lost 5 bases and 4 bases, in that order; junction bases with no gene match: 2.